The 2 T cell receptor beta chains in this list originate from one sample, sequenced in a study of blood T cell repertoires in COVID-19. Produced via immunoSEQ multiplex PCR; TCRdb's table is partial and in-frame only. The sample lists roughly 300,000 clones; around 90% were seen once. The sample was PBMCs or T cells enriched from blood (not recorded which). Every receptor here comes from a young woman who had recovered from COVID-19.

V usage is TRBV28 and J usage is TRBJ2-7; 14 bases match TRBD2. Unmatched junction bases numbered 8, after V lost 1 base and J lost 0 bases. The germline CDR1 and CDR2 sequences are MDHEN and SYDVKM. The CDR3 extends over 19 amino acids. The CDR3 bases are TGTGCCAGCAGTTTATCTTCCCTTGGGACTAGCGGGAGCTCCTACGAGCAGTACTTC. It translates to CASSLSSLGTSGSSYEQYF.

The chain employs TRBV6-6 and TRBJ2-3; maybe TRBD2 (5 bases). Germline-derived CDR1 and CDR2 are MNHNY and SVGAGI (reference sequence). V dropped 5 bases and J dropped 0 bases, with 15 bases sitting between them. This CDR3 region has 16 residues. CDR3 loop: CASSQTSGTSTDTQYF. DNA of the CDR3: TGTGCCAGCAGTCAAACAAGCGGAACTAGCACAGATACGCAGTATTTT.